The 17 T cell receptor beta chains listed next were all sequenced from one sample in a study of control samples from healthy donors and cancer patients. Some clones are missing from TCRdb's copy, which holds only in-frame ones; the method was immunoSEQ multiplex PCR. This sample has 170,000 or so clones, with more than 90% found just once. The specimen was blood. The receptors derive from a woman aged 35 to 49 in good health.

The chain combines TRBV2 with TRBJ1-6, with 7 nucleotides matching TRBD1. Germline assignment: CDR1 SNHLY and CDR2 FYNNEI. The CDR3 is 15 amino acids. J was trimmed by 4 bases and V by 4 bases; bases with no gene match: 4. The chain's CDR3 is CASSAGTAYNSPLHF. The CDR3 bases are TGTGCCAGCAGTGCAGGGACAGCATATAATTCACCCCTCCACTTT.

CDR3 DNA: TGTGCCAGCGGCTATGGCTACACCTTC. Translation gives CASGYGYTF. The J gene is TRBJ1-2, the V gene TRBV21-1. TRBV21-1 counts as a pseudogene. The CDR3 is made up of 9 amino acids.

The chain carries TRBV25-1 and TRBJ2-7; TRBD1 matches at 9 bases. Losses at the gene ends were 4 bases for V and 5 bases for J; bases not matched to a gene: 6. This CDR3 region has 14 residues. CDR1 is MGHDK and CDR2 is SYGVNS in the germline V gene. CDR3 in amino acids: CASSVPGQGDEQYF. CDR3 DNA: TGTGCCAGCAGTGTACCGGGACAGGGCGACGAGCAGTACTTC.

The CDR3 coding sequence is TGTGCCAGCAGCAAATCGGGGCTAGCGCCCTCCCAGTACTTC. The encoded protein is CASSKSGLAPSQYF. J is TRBJ2-5 and V is TRBV21-1; the DNA was not compared with TRBD2, the D call given in the table. TRBV21-1 is an annotated pseudogene. This CDR3 comprises 14 residues.

The rearrangement uses TRBV4-1 and TRBJ2-5; TRBD1 matches at 8 bases. Germline V gene sequence: CDR1 MGHRA, CDR2 YSYEKL. The junction had 4 bases not matched to a gene; V was cut back by 4 bases and J by 0 bases. This CDR3 is 15 amino acids long. CDR3 region: CASSPRDRYQETQYF. The CDR3 nucleotides are TGCGCCAGCAGCCCACGGGACAGGTACCAAGAGACCCAGTACTTC.

The CDR3 bases are TGTGCCAGCAGGGACGACAGGGGGCGGACCGGGGAGCTGTTTTTT. It codes for CASRDDRGRTGELFF. J is TRBJ2-2 and V is TRBV2; 10 bases map to TRBD1. V gave up 6 bases and J gave up 5 bases; unmatched junction bases: 6. The germline CDR1 and CDR2 sequences are SNHLY and FYNNEI. CDR3 length: 15 amino acids.

Notes on this clone: Other DNA sequences within the sample encode an identical CDR3. This chain uses TRBV12-3 or TRBV12-4 with TRBJ2-7; perhaps TRBD2 as D (5 bases). Trimming left V 2 bases short and J 7 bases short, with 6 bases between. The CDR3 totals 11 residues. The CDR3 reads CASSLSGEQYF. The CDR3 DNA reads TGTGCCAGCAGTTTATCGGGGGAGCAGTACTTC.

This chain uses TRBV7-2 with TRBJ2-3, with TRBD2 matching 9 bases. The CDR3 is made up of 16 amino acids. Trimming removed 5 bases from V and 4 bases from J; junction bases left unmatched: 10. CDR1 and CDR2 (germline): SGHTA, FQGNSA. CDR3 loop: CASSTYGTSSADTQYF. CDR3 DNA sequence: TGTGCCAGCAGCACTTACGGGACTAGCTCCGCAGATACGCAGTATTTT.

The chain links TRBV14 to TRBJ1-4; D is unclear. The germline CDR1 and CDR2 sequences are SGHDN and FVKESK. Trimming removed 0 bases from V and 0 bases from J, with 8 bases in between. The CDR3 extends over 16 amino acids. This chain's CDR3 is CASSQDLMATNEKLFF. The CDR3 DNA reads TGTGCCAGCAGCCAAGACCTCATGGCAACTAATGAAAAACTGTTTTTT.

CDR3 in amino acids: CASSYTGGSYNEQFF. Here the CDR3 DNA reads TGTGCCAGCAGCTACACAGGGGGCTCCTACAATGAGCAGTTCTTC. This chain joins TRBV3-1 (or the pseudogene TRBV3-2) and TRBJ2-1; TRBD1 matches at 8 bases. Per germline, CDR1 LGHDT and CDR2 YNNKEL (reference sequence). This CDR3 comprises 15 residues. The V and J ends lost 5 bases and 0 bases, in that order; junction bases with no gene match: 3.

The chain has TRBV19 and TRBJ2-3, with 8 nucleotides matching TRBD1. Germline V gene sequence: CDR1 LNHDA, CDR2 SQIVND (reference sequence). The CDR3 is made up of 14 amino acids. Trimming took 6 bases from V and 3 from J; bases not matched to a gene: 5. CDR3 sequence: CASSRRQGTDTQYF. For the CDR3, the DNA is TGTGCCAGTAGCAGAAGACAGGGGACAGATACGCAGTATTTT.

This clone has a handful of counts. V is TRBV3-1 (or the pseudogene TRBV3-2) and J is TRBJ1-4; 8 positions agree with TRBD1. The CDR3 covers 16 residues. Germline V gene lookup returns CDR1 LGHDT and CDR2 YNNKEL (reference sequence). With V trimmed by 5 bases and J by 7 bases, 12 bases remained unmatched. The CDR3 sequence is CASSISGGRYGEKLFF. Here the CDR3 DNA reads TGTGCCAGCAGCATTTCAGGGGGCCGGTACGGTGAAAAACTGTTTTTT.

The chain is built from TRBV10-3 and TRBJ1-1; TRBD1 might be the D (5 bases). Germline-derived CDR1 and CDR2 are ENHRY and SYGVKD. This CDR3 contains 15 residues. Deletions cut 6 bases from V and 0 bases from J, with 14 bases between. The CDR3 bases are TGTGCCATCAGCGAACCGGGACTGATGAACACTGAAGCTTTCTTT. Translating gives CAISEPGLMNTEAFF.

The rearrangement joins TRBV19 to TRBJ1-5; D unclear. Trimming removed 5 bases at V and 0 bases at J, with 14 bases between. The CDR3 has 16 residues. In germline, CDR1 is LNHDA, CDR2 SQIVND (reference sequence). This CDR3 is CASSLRTQNSNQPQHF. The CDR3 DNA reads as TGTGCCAGTAGTCTCAGGACGCAAAATAGCAATCAGCCCCAGCATTTT.

The chain combines TRBV2 with TRBJ2-1; D remains ambiguous. V was cut by 4 bases and J by 5 bases, with 15 bases left in between. The V gene's germline CDR1 is SNHLY and CDR2 FYNNEI. The CDR3 runs 15 residues. Here the CDR3 DNA reads TGTGCCAGCAGTGCATCCGCCGCGACTGACAATGAGCAGTTCTTC. As protein: CASSASAATDNEQFF.

This chain uses TRBV12-3 or TRBV12-4 with TRBJ2-3; no clear D gene. This CDR3 contains 13 residues. Trimming cost V 6 bases and J 7 bases, with 14 bases left between them. CDR3 amino acids: CASSPPVENTQYF. DNA for the CDR3: TGTGCCAGCAGCCCCCCCGTTGAGAATACGCAGTATTTT.

The rearrangement links TRBV28 to TRBJ1-6; D is unclear. From germline, CDR1 is MDHEN and CDR2 SYDVKM. V was clipped by 4 bases and J by 10 bases, with 5 bases between them. CDR3 length: 11 amino acids. In DNA form, the CDR3 reads TGTGCCAGCAGTTCCATATCACCCCTCCACTTT. It is translated as CASSSISPLHF.